The rows below give T cell receptor beta chains drawn from one sample of a study of cytomegalovirus exposure and HLA in healthy donors. Libraries were prepared by immunoSEQ multiplex PCR; TCRdb keeps only in-frame clonotypes and omits some of them. Here the sample spans 100,000 or so clones, about 85% being singletons. The source material was PBMCs. Every receptor here comes from a man aged 18 to 30 in good health and CMV-seropositive. CDR3s include the opening cysteine and the closing phenylalanine or tryptophan. A D gene is named only where the DNA matches it firmly. Expanded clones are given a class, and other clones once, few, many or no size at all.

d_gene,v_gene,j_gene,abundance,CDR3nt,CDR3aa
TRBD1,TRBV2,TRBJ2-1,-,TGTGCCAGCAGTCTCTCGAGACAGGGGGGGAGTGAGCAGTTCTTC,CASSLSRQGGSEQFF
-,TRBV6-1,TRBJ2-1,-,TGTGCCAGCAGTGGCGACAGGATGTTTTGGAACAATGAGCAGTTCTTC,CASSGDRMFWNNEQFF
TRBD1,TRBV29-1,TRBJ2-5,-,TGCAGCGTTCTCACGGGGACAGGGGGAAGTCGAGAGACCCAGTACTTC,CSVLTGTGGSRETQYF
-,TRBV28,TRBJ2-1,-,TGTGCCAGCAGTTTCCAAAATACTAGAGAGCAGTTCTTC,CASSFQNTREQFF
TRBD2,TRBV9,TRBJ2-3,-,TGTGCCAGCAGCGTAGCAGCGGGAGGGTACACAGATACGCAGTATTTT,CASSVAAGGYTDTQYF
TRBD2,TRBV7-8,TRBJ2-1,once,TGTGCCAGCAGCTTAGGGGGAGGGACTAGCGGGTTCAAGGGGCAGTTCTTC,CASSLGGGTSGFKGQFF
TRBD1,TRBV10-2,TRBJ2-5,-,TGCGCCAGCAAGGCCATGACAGGGGGCGACGGGAGAAAGACCCAGTACTTC,CASKAMTGGDGRKTQYF
-,TRBV7-3,TRBJ2-7,-,TGTGCCAGCAGTTCGGACAGTGCCTCGGGCGAGCAGTACTTC,CASSSDSASGEQYF
-,TRBV7-6,TRBJ2-2,-,TGTGCCAGCAGCTTAGTAGAAGCAGGCACCGGGGAGCTGTTTTTT,CASSLVEAGTGELFF
TRBD2,TRBV11-2,TRBJ2-1,-,TGTGCCAGCAGCTTAGGGACTAGCGGGGGCCCCAATGAGCAGTTCTTC,CASSLGTSGGPNEQFF
-,TRBV27,TRBJ1-2,-,TGTGCCAGCAGTTTATCGCCCAGATCTTATGGCTACACCTTC,CASSLSPRSYGYTF
TRBD1,TRBV5-6,TRBJ2-3,once,TGTGCCAGCAGCTTGGTTGGGGACAGGGGAACAGATACGCAGTATTTT,CASSLVGDRGTDTQYF
TRBD1,TRBV4-1,TRBJ2-5,-,TGCGCCAGCAGCCTCGGACAGGGGGCGCCTAGGGAGACCCAGTACTTC,CASSLGQGAPRETQYF
-,TRBV6-5,TRBJ2-7,-,TGTGCCAGCAGTTACCAGGGGAGCTCCTACGAGCAGTACTTC,CASSYQGSSYEQYF
TRBD2,TRBV5-4,TRBJ2-5,-,TGTGCCAGCAGCTTGGACCTAGCGGGAGTTGCAGAGACCCAGTACTTC,CASSLDLAGVAETQYF
TRBD1,TRBV7-6,TRBJ2-6,-,TGTGCCAGCAGCTTAGCGACAGGGGGCCGGTCTGGGGCCAACGTCCTGACTTTC,CASSLATGGRSGANVLTF
-,TRBV15,TRBJ1-1,-,TGTGCCACCAGCAGAGGGGGCGAAGCTTTCTTT,CATSRGGEAFF
-,TRBV19,TRBJ2-3,-,TGTGCCAGTAGCGGGGGAACCGGGCTAAGCACAGATACGCAGTATTTT,CASSGGTGLSTDTQYF
-,TRBV5-3,TRBJ2-1,-,TGTGCCAGCAGCTTGCCCACACGGGACACCAATGAGCAGTTCTTC,CASSLPTRDTNEQFF
TRBD2,TRBV5-1,TRBJ2-5,-,TGCGCCAGCCATTGGACTAGCGGAACCCAAGAGACCCAGTACTTC,CASHWTSGTQETQYF
-,TRBV5-1,TRBJ2-5,-,TGCGCCAGCAGCTCCGGACAGAAAGAGACCCAGTACTTC,CASSSGQKETQYF
TRBD1,TRBV5-6,TRBJ2-7,-,TGTGCCAGCAGGGGGCCGACAGGGAACCCTTACGAGCAGTACTTC,CASRGPTGNPYEQYF
TRBD1,TRBV19,TRBJ2-3,-,TGTGCCAGTAGTGTCGGGACAGGGTCAGGGACAGATACGCAGTATTTT,CASSVGTGSGTDTQYF
-,TRBV11-2,TRBJ2-3,-,TGTGCCAGCAGCTCCCACAGGGTTAGCACAGATACGCAGTATTTT,CASSSHRVSTDTQYF
-,TRBV5-1,TRBJ2-3,-,TGCGCCAGCAACTCGGGGGGCGGAGGGGTCGGGACAGATACGCAGTATTTT,CASNSGGGGVGTDTQYF
-,TRBV10-3,TRBJ2-5,-,TGTGCCATCAGTGCACCTACTTCCCACGGGGAGACCCAGTACTTC,CAISAPTSHGETQYF
-,TRBV10-3,TRBJ1-5,-,TGTGCCACCCGCGGGGGGAGCAATCAGCCCCAGCATTTT,CATRGGSNQPQHF
TRBD1,TRBV19,TRBJ1-1,few,TGTGCCAGTAGTCCTTGGCAGGGGGCCGGTAACACTGAAGCTTTCTTT,CASSPWQGAGNTEAFF
-,TRBV10-3,TRBJ1-5,-,TGTGCCATCAGTGAGGCAGCGCCTCAGCCCCAGCATTTT,CAISEAAPQPQHF
-,TRBV27,TRBJ2-1,-,TGTGCCAGCAGTTGGGGCGGGACCAACAATGAGCAGTTCTTC,CASSWGGTNNEQFF
-,TRBV30,TRBJ2-7,-,TGTGCCTGGAGCGAGGACTATGGGGTCGGGTACGAGCAGTACTTC,CAWSEDYGVGYEQYF
-,TRBV19,TRBJ1-5,-,TGTGCCACCACACAGGGAGAGGTCGGACAGCCCCAGCATTTT,CATTQGEVGQPQHF
TRBD1,TRBV6-5,TRBJ1-5,-,TGTGCCAGCAGTTACCCCCGACAGGGCCAGCCCCAGCATTTT,CASSYPRQGQPQHF
-,TRBV18,TRBJ2-5,few,TGTGCCAGCTCACCGGACTGGATGGCGGAGACCCAGTACTTC,CASSPDWMAETQYF
TRBD2,TRBV5-6,TRBJ2-1,-,TGTGCCAGCAGCTTAGGGACTAGCGACTACAATGAGCAGTTCTTC,CASSLGTSDYNEQFF
TRBD2,TRBV6-5,TRBJ2-3,-,TGTGCCAGCAGTTACTCTGGGGCGGGGGGGGATACGCAGTATTTT,CASSYSGAGGDTQYF
-,TRBV2,TRBJ1-5,-,TGTGCCAGCAGTGACGAGGCAGGGTTCGGTCAGCCCCAGCATTTT,CASSDEAGFGQPQHF
-,TRBV6-5,TRBJ1-1,-,TGTGCCAGCAGACTAGAAAACGAAGCTTTCTTT,CASRLENEAFF
TRBD2,TRBV7-7,TRBJ2-1,-,TGTGCCAGCAGCTTAGGGGGTAGCGGGAGTAATGAGCAGTTCTTC,CASSLGGSGSNEQFF